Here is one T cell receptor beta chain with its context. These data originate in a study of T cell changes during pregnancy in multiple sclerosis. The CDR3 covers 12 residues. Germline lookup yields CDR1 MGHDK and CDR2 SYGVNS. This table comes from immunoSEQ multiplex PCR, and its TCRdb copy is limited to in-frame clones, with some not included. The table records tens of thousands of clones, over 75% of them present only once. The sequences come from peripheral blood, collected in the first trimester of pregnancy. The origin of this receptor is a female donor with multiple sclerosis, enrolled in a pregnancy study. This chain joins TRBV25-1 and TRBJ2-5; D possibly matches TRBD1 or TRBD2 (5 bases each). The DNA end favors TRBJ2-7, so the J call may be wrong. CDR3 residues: CASRGTDYEQYF. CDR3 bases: TGTGCCAGCAGGGGGACGGACTACGAGCAGTACTTC.